This T cell receptor beta chain derives from a study of neurological immune-mediated disorders. Study conclusions and caveats: Whereas HTLV-1-associated myelopathy showed the most TCR clonal expansion, multiple sclerosis showed the least, with levels below those of healthy controls. Phylogenetic grouping assigned the repertoires of 18 of 34 multiple sclerosis patients to a single cluster of related CDR3 sequences. This cluster may be a repertoire-level signature. Neither clinical nor MRI features were associated with the multiple sclerosis repertoire cluster.

The team produced cDNA through 5'RACE using 10-nucleotide random UMIs. TCRdb fed the 5' RACE reads into MiXCR, producing one record per CDR3 protein. The profile shows about 80,000 distinct CDR3 sequences, 5% to 6% of them singletons. This clonotype was observed at least ten times. As yet, its antigen is unknown. The CDR3 spans 14 residues. CDR1 and CDR2 (germline): MDHEN, SYDVKM. V was shortened by 6 bases and J by 2 bases, with 14 bases between the two germline ends. The time point denotes: longitudinal time-point 2. The V call is TRBV28, the J call TRBJ2-7; D unclear. What was sequenced was PBMCs. The source is a woman aged 60-70 years with multiple sclerosis. CDR3: CASRRPRAPYEQYF. The CDR3, as DNA: TGTGCCAGCAGACGCCCCAGAGCGCCCTACGAGCAGTACTTC.